Sequencing of this T cell receptor (beta chain) was carried out in a study of shared clonotypes between healthy human individuals. CDR3 size: 17 residues. Germline-derived CDR1 and CDR2 are LNHDA and SQIVND (reference sequence). V was pared by 4 bases and J by 2 bases, with 11 bases of the junction left unmatched. Within Nashville, Tennessee resided all donors, each a Caucasian adult. Samples underwent the assay at deep level. In the study's own analysis: ImmunoSEQ supplied junction-only sequences lacking quality scores, so filtering was different. The repertoire was sequenced with immunoSEQ multiplex PCR; TCRdb's copy has only in-frame clones and lacks some. V and J calls and clone size come straight from that table; D and trimming were deduced from the DNA. The table records about 710,000 clones, approximately 73% of them present only once.

The specimen was memory CD4+ T cells sorted from blood. Documented subset: CD45RA-negative fraction. The clonotype was recovered from a woman aged 25-40 years in good health. The chain is built from TRBV19 and TRBJ2-1, with 7 bases that match TRBD2. The CDR3 DNA is TGTGCCAGTAGTAGGAGGCAGCATAGCGGGCCCTACAATGAGCAGTTCTTC. This translates into CASSRRQHSGPYNEQFF. Using reference TRBV19 and TRBJ2-1 for the parts outside the CDR3, the full variable domain is DGGITQSPKYLFRKEGQNVTLSCEQNLNHDAMYWYRQDPGQGLRLIYYSQIVNDFQKGDIAEGYSVSREKKESFPLTVTSAQKNPTAFYLCASSRRQHSGPYNEQFFGPGTRLTVL.